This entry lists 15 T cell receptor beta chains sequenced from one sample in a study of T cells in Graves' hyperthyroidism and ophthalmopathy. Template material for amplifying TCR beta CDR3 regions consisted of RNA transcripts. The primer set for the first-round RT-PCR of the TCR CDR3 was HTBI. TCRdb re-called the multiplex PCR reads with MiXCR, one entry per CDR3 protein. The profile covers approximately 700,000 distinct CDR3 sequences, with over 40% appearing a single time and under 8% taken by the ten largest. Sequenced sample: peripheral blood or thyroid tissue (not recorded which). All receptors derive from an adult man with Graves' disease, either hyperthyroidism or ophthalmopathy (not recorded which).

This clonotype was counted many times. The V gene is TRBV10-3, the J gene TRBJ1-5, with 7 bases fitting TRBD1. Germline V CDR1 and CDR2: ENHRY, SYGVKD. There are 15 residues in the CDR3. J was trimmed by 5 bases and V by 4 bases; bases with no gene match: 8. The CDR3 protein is CAISGAGGSDQPQHF. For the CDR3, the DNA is TGTGCCATCAGTGGGGCAGGGGGTTCCGATCAGCCCCAGCATTTT.

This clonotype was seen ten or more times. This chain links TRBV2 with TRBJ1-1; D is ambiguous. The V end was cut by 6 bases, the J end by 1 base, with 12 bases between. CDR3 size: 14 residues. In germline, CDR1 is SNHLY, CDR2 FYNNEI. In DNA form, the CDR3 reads TGTGCCAGCAGATATCTGGACGGGAACACTGAAGCTTTCTTT. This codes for CASRYLDGNTEAFF.

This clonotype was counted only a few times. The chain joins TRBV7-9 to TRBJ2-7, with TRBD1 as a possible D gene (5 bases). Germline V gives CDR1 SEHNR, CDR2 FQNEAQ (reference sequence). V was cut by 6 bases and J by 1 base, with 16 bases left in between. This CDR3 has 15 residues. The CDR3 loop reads CASSYEGASSYEQYF. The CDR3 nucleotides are TGTGCCAGCAGTTATGAAGGGGCGAGTTCCTACGAGCAGTACTTC.

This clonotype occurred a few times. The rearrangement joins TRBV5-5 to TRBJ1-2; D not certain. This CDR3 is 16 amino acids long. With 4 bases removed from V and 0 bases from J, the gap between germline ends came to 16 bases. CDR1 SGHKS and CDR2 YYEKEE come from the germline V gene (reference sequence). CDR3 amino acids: CASSPLIRPANYGYTF. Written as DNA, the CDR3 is TGTGCCAGCAGCCCCTTGATACGACCAGCTAACTATGGCTACACCTTC.

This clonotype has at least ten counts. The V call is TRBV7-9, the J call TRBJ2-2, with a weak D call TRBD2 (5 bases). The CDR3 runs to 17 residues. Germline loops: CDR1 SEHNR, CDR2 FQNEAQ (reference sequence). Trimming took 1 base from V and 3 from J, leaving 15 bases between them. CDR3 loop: CASSLGGLGVDTGELFF. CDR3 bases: TGTGCCAGCAGCTTAGGCGGACTCGGGGTTGACACCGGGGAGCTGTTTTTT.

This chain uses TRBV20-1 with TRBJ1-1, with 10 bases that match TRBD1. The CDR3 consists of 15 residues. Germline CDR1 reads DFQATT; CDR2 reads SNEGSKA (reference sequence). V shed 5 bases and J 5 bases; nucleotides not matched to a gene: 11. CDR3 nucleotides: TGCAGTGCTTCACCGGGGACAGGGGTGGTTACTGAAGCTTTCTTT. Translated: CSASPGTGVVTEAFF.

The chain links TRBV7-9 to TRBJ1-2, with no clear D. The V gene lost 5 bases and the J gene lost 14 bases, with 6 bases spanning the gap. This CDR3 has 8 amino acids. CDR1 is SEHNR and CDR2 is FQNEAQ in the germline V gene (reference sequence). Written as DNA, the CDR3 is TGTGCCAGCAGCCGGACTACCTTC. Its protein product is CASSRTTF.

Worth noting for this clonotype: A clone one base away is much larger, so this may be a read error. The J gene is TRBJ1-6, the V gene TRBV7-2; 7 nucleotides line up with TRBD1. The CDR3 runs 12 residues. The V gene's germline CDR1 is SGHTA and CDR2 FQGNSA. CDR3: CVSSPQGAPLHF. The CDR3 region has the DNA TGTGTCAGCAGCCCCCAGGGGGCACCCCTCCACTTT.

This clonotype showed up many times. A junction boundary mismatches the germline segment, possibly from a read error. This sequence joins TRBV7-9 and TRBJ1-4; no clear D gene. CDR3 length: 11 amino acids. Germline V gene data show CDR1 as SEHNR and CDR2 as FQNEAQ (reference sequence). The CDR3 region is CASSIESEVLF. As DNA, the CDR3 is TGTGCCAGCAGCATAGAGTCGGAGGTGCTATTT.

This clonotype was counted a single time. In DNA form, the CDR3 reads TGTGCCAGCACGGGGACAGCAAAAGGATACGAAAAACTGTTTTTT. Its protein product is CASTGTAKGYEKLFF. This chain joins TRBV6-1 and TRBJ1-4, with TRBD1 identical over 7 bases. CDR1 and CDR2 (germline): MNHNS, SASEGT. This CDR3 contains 15 residues. After removal of 7 bases from V and 8 bases from J, the junction contained 13 bases not matched to a gene.

The CDR3 spells CASSTSSGGGRETQYF. DNA for the CDR3: TGTGCCAGCAGTACCTCTAGCGGGGGGGGTCGAGAGACCCAGTACTTC. This chain uses TRBV6-5 with TRBJ2-5; 12 nucleotides match TRBD2. V dropped 5 bases and J dropped 4; count of bases not matched to a gene: 8. Germline V lookup: CDR1 MNHEY, CDR2 SVGAGI. The CDR3 covers 16 residues.

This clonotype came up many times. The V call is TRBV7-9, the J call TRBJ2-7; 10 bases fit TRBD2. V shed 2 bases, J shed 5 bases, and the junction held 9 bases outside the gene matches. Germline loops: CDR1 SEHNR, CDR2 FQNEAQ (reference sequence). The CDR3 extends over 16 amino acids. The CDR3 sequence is CASSLTSASGSHEQYF. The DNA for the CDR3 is TGTGCCAGCAGCTTAACATCGGCTAGCGGGAGCCACGAGCAGTACTTC.

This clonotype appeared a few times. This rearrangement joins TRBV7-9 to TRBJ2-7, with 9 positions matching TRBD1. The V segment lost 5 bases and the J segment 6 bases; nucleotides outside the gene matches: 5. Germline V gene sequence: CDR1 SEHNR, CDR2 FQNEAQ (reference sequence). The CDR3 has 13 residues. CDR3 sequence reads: CASSAGTGFEQYF. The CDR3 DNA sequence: TGTGCCAGCAGCGCTGGGACAGGGTTCGAGCAGTACTTC.

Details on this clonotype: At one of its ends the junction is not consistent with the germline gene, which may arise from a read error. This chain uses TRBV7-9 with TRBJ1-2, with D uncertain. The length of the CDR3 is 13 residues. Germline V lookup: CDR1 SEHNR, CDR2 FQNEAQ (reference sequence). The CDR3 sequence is CASSLEGGRGYTF. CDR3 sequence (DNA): TGTGCCAGCAGTTTAGAGGGAGGGAGAGGCTACACCTTC.

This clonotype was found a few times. The CDR3 coding sequence is TGTGCCAGCAGCTTCGACAGGGGATGGGCCGGGGAGCTGTTTTTT. Its translation: CASSFDRGWAGELFF. The gene calls are TRBV7-2 and TRBJ2-2, with 8 bases fitting TRBD1. J was trimmed by 6 bases and V by 3 bases; bases with no gene match: 6. The CDR3 sequence is 15 residues long. Per germline, CDR1 SGHTA and CDR2 FQGNSA.